This paragraph reports one T cell receptor (beta chain). The sample comes from a study of blood T cell repertoires in COVID-19. Looking at the study overall: PBMCs, B-cell-depleted T cells, or T cells were the source of the cDNA or gDNA that made up the material.

The CDR3 sequence is 15 residues long. V was trimmed by 0 bases and J by 8 bases, leaving 14 bases between them. Germline V gene sequence: CDR1 SGHRS, CDR2 YFSETQ. Some clones are missing from TCRdb's copy, which holds only in-frame ones; the method was immunoSEQ multiplex PCR. In the table there are 300,000 to 450,000 clones, around 89% of which are singletons. Cohort allocation depended upon clinical history that participants reported. This TCR was recovered from a woman between 18 and 30 years old who had recovered from COVID-19. The sample consisted of PBMCs or T cells enriched from blood (not recorded which). The chain carries TRBV5-1 and TRBJ1-4; D is perhaps TRBD1 (5 bases). The CDR3 nucleotides are TGCGCCAGCAGCTTGGCCAGCAGGGCCAGCGAAAAACTGTTTTTT. It is translated as CASSLASRASEKLFF.